This T cell receptor beta chain was found in a study of blood T cell repertoires in COVID-19. Turning to the study itself: PBMCs, B-cell-depleted T cells, or T cells were the source of the cDNA or gDNA that made up the material.

The authors' processing: It was from reference gene primer amplification that nucleated cell counts were estimated. Sequencing used immunoSEQ multiplex PCR; TCRdb keeps in-frame clones, though not all of them. D and trimming were read from the DNA, whereas the V and J calls and clone size are those reported in that table. The sample has 45,000 to 65,000 clones, around 86% seen once. This CDR3 has 15 amino acids. Germline-derived CDR1 and CDR2 are KGHSH and LQKENI. The J segment lost 3 bases and the V segment lost 0 bases, leaving 0 bases of the junction unmatched. The specimen sequenced was peripheral blood. The genes are TRBV18 and TRBJ2-1; 9 positions match TRBD2. The clonotype was recovered from a man in his fifties or sixties with active COVID-19. The CDR3 region is CASSPPTSGYNEQFF. In DNA form, the CDR3 reads TGTGCCAGCTCACCACCGACTAGCGGCTACAATGAGCAGTTCTTC.